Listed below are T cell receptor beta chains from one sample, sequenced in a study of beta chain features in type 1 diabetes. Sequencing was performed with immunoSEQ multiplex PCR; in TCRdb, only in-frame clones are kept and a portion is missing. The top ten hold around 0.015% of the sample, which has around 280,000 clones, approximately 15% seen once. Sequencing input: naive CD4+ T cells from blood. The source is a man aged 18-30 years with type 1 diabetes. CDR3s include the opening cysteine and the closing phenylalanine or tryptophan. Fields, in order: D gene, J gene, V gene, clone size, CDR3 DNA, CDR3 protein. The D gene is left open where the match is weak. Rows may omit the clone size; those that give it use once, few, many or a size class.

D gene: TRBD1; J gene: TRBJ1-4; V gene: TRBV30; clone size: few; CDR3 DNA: TGTGCCTGGAGTAGGGGACAGGCAACTAATGAAAAACTGTTTTTT; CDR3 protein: CAWSRGQATNEKLFF
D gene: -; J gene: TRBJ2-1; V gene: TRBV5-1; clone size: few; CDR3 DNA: TGCGCCAGCAGCGTAGACTGGACCTACAATGAGCAGTTCTTC; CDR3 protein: CASSVDWTYNEQFF
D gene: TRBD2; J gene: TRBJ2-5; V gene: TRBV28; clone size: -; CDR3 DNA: TGTGCCAGCAGTTTAGGGAGCGGGACGTACCAAGAGACCCAGTACTTC; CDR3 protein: CASSLGSGTYQETQYF
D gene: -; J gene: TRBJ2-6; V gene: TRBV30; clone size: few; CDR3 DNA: TGTGCCTGGAGTGCCCAGGGCCCTGGGGCCAACGTCCTGACTTTC; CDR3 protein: CAWSAQGPGANVLTF
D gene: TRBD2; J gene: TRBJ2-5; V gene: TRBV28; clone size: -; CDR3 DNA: TGTGCCAGCAGTTTTGGGTTGACTAGCGGGAACCGGGAGACCCAGTACTTC; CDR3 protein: CASSFGLTSGNRETQYF
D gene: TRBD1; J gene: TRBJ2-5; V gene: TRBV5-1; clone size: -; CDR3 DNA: TGCGCCAGCAGCTTACCAGGGGGCGAGACCCAGTACTTC; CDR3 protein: CASSLPGGETQYF
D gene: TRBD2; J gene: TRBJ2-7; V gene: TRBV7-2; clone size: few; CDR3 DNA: TGTGCCAGCAGCTTAACCGGACTAGCTCGGGGGCAGTACTTC; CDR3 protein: CASSLTGLARGQYF
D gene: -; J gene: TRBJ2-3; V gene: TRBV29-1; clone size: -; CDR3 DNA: TGCAGCGTTGGGGGCCGGAATACAGATACGCAGTATTTT; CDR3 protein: CSVGGRNTDTQYF
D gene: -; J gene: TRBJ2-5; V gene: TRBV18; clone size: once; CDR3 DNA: TGTGCCAGCTCACCACAGGACAGCCCTCAAGAGACCCAGTACTTC; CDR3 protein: CASSPQDSPQETQYF
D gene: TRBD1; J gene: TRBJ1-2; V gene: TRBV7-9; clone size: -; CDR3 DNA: TGTGCCAGCGGGGCAAACAGGGGGCTCAACTATGGCTACACCTTC; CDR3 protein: CASGANRGLNYGYTF
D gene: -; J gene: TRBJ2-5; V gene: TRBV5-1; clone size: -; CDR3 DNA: TGCGCCAGCAGCTTGGAGGGTAGTTGGAGGGAGACCCAGTACTTC; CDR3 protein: CASSLEGSWRETQYF
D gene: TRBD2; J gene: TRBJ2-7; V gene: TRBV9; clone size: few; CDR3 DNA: TGTGCCAGCAGCGGCGGGACTAGTTACCACGAGCAGTACTTC; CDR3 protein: CASSGGTSYHEQYF
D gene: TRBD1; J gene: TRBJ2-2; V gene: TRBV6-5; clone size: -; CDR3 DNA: TGTGCCAGCAGGCGTCCACAGGGGGCCTCCGGGGAGCTGTTTTTT; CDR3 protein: CASRRPQGASGELFF
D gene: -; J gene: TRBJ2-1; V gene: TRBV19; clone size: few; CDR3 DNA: TGTGCCAGTAAAAGCCTGTGGGGGGACAATGAGCAGTTCTTC; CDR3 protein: CASKSLWGDNEQFF
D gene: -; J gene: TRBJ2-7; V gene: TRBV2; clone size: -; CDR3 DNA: TGTGCCAGCAATTGGGGCGATTCCTACGAGCAGTACTTC; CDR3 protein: CASNWGDSYEQYF
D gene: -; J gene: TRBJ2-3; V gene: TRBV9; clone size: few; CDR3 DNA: TGTGCCAGCAGCGTAGGTTACACAGATACGCAGTATTTT; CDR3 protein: CASSVGYTDTQYF